The source of this T cell receptor beta chain is a study of cytotoxic CD8 clonotypes in ibrutinib-treated CLL. Findings and limits, study-wide: Clonality was elevated at ibrutinib response and had returned toward baseline at progression. Public clonotypes were seen rarely and were contracted or stable on treatment.

V lost 4 bases and J 1 base, leaving 8 bases between the germline ends. The CDR3 contains 13 residues. CDR1 and CDR2 from the germline V gene are SGHKS and YYEKEE (reference sequence). As concerns this clone: Its cognate antigen is unknown.

Profiled with immunoSEQ multiplex PCR; TCRdb holds only in-frame clones, not every one. The table includes around 40,000 clones, around 75% detected once. This sequence was found in a human donor with chronic lymphocytic leukemia. The starting material was PBMCs, obtained at disease progression, from a patient treated with ibrutinib. The chain couples TRBV5-5 to TRBJ1-1; D may be TRBD1 (5 bases). The CDR3 nucleotides are TGTGCCAGCAGCCGACAGAAGAACACTGAAGCTTTCTTT. Translation: CASSRQKNTEAFF. Filled out from reference TRBV5-5 and TRBJ1-1, the complete variable domain reads DAGVTQSPTHLIKTRGQQVTLRCSPISGHKSVSWYQQVLGQGPQFIFQYYEKEERGRGNFPDRFSARQFPNYSSELNVNALLLGDSALYLCASSRQKNTEAFFGQGTRLTVV.